This is a list of T cell receptor beta chains from one sample in a study of shared clonotypes between healthy human individuals. The repertoire was sequenced with immunoSEQ multiplex PCR; TCRdb's copy has only in-frame clones and lacks some. The table has over a million clones, roughly 98.5% seen once. Sequencing input: naive CD4+ T cells sorted from blood. The receptors come from a man aged 25-45 years in good health. Both conserved end residues are part of each CDR3. Clone sizes are given selectively: once, few, many, or a class where the clone is expanded.

v_call	j_call	clone_size	cdr3_aa
TRBV28	TRBJ2-7	.	CASSFGQGGEQYF
TRBV5-1	TRBJ2-1	.	CASSVGQGAVYNEQFF
TRBV5-4	TRBJ1-2	.	CASSPGPLGGYGYTF
TRBV6-1	TRBJ2-1	.	CASSERGAGGYNEQFF
TRBV6-1	TRBJ2-5	.	CASSEIPKGETQYF
TRBV21-1	TRBJ2-3	.	CASSKVLAGPSTDTQYF
TRBV18	TRBJ1-1	.	CASSPPREWTNTEAFF
TRBV19	TRBJ2-2	.	CASMPGALNTGELFF
TRBV30	TRBJ1-2	.	CAWSQWYEDGYTF
TRBV29-1	TRBJ2-1	.	CSVPRQGAINEQFF
TRBV2	TRBJ1-1	.	CASIAGVNTEAFF
TRBV10-1	TRBJ2-1	.	CASSESGGPRYEQFF
TRBV4-3	TRBJ1-3	.	CASSHLGSGNTIYF
TRBV28	TRBJ2-7	.	CASSFGAGNYEQYF
TRBV2	TRBJ2-2	once	CASSEGVGGELFF
TRBV7-8	TRBJ1-2	.	CASSLDRANYGYTF
TRBV7-2	TRBJ2-1	.	CASNTITSGREQFF
TRBV5-4	TRBJ2-2	.	CASSLGPDPTGELFF
TRBV7-7	TRBJ2-3	.	CASSLGEGYTQYF
TRBV18	TRBJ1-5	.	CASSPSGYQPQHF
TRBV18	TRBJ1-1	.	CASSRTPGVDEAFF
TRBV27	TRBJ2-7	.	CASSTRQASSYEQYF
TRBV28	TRBJ1-5	.	CASSLISQGARDQPQHF
TRBV6-5	TRBJ2-7	.	CASRSNRGTYEQYF
TRBV10-2	TRBJ2-5	.	CASRRSAETQYF
TRBV11-2	TRBJ2-1	.	CASSITGTAYNEQFF
TRBV5-6	TRBJ2-1	.	CASSSLGGEQSNEQFF
TRBV7-8	TRBJ2-2	.	CASSLQGASTGELFF
TRBV4-3	TRBJ2-7	.	CASSAWIGAGYEQYF
TRBV5-1	TRBJ2-7	.	CASSLGVPDEQYF
TRBV19	TRBJ1-1	.	CASSPPGGQTEAFF
TRBV4-3	TRBJ2-7	.	CASSQGLAGLYEQYF
TRBV6-1	TRBJ2-4	.	CASRRQGRENIQYF
TRBV11-2	TRBJ2-1	.	CASSLARTSGSNEQFF
TRBV6-5	TRBJ2-7	.	CASSFAGVEQYF
TRBV27	TRBJ2-1	.	CASSLLTSLTYNEQFF
TRBV5-1	TRBJ1-1	.	CASSSLRGSGTEAFF
TRBV10-3	TRBJ2-7	.	CAIEGQDGGEQYF
TRBV29-1	TRBJ2-5	once	CSVEIQGRGETQYF
TRBV4-3	TRBJ2-5	.	CASSVTGAGETQYF
TRBV27	TRBJ1-5	.	CASSLTYSNQPQHF